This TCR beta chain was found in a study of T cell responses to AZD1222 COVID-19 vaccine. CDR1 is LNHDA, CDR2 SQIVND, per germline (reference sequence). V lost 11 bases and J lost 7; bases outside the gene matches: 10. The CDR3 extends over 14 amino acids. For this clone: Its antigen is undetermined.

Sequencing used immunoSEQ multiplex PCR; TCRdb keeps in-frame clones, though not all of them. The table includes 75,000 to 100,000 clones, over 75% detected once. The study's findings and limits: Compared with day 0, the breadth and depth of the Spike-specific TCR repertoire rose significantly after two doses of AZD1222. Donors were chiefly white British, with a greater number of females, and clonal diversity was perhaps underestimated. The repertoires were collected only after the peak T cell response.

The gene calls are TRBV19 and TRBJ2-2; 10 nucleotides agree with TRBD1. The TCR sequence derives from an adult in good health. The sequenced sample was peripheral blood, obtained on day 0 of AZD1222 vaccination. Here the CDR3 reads CAEPGQGRGGELFF. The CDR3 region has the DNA TGTGCCGAACCGGGACAGGGGAGAGGCGGGGAGCTGTTTTTT.